This TCR beta chain was recovered during a study of blood T cell repertoires in COVID-19. Study as a whole: Whether acute or convalescent, the COVID-19 samples came from the United States, Italy and Spain. Sample material is recorded as cDNA or gDNA derived from T cells, B-cell-depleted T cells, or PBMCs.

The CDR3 runs to 16 residues. Germline values: CDR1 SGDLS, CDR2 YYNGEE. V was pared by 3 bases and J by 0 bases, with 13 bases between. Per the authors' pipeline: Estimation of nucleated cell counts relied on the amplification of reference gene primers. Profiled with immunoSEQ multiplex PCR; TCRdb holds only in-frame clones, not every one. V and J calls and clone size are as listed in that table; D and trimming were resolved from the DNA. This table has about 320,000 clones, roughly 86% appearing once. The chain carries TRBV9 and TRBJ1-3; weak D call: TRBD1 (5 bases). The specimen sequenced was peripheral blood. This clonotype originated in a woman between 50 and 59 years old with acute or convalescent COVID-19. This chain's CDR3 is CASSARRDFSGNTIYF. The CDR3 nucleotides read TGTGCCAGCAGCGCTAGACGGGACTTCTCTGGAAACACCATATATTTT.